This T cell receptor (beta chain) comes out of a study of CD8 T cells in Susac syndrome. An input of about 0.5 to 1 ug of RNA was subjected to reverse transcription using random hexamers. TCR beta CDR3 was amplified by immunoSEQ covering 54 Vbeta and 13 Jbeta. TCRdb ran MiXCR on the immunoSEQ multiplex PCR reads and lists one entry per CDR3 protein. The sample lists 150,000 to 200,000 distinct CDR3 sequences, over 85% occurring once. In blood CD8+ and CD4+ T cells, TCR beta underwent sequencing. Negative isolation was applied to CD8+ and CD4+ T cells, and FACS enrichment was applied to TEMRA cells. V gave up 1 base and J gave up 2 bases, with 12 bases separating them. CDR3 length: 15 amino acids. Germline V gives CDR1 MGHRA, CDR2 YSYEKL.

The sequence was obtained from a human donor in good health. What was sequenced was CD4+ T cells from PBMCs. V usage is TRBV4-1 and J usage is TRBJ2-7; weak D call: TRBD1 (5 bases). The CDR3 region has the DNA TGCGCCAGCAGCCAAGCTAACAGGCGAGCCTACGAGCAGTACTTC. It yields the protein CASSQANRRAYEQYF.